Listed here is a single T cell receptor (beta chain). Its target is unknown. These data come from a study of response to subunit inactivated influenza vaccine. Broader study findings: Researchers suggested that each seasonal influenza vaccination recruits few new T cells.

TCRdb ran MiXCR on the RT-PCR reads and lists one entry per CDR3 protein. The sample lists 600,000 to 850,000 distinct CDR3 sequences, less than 15% occurring once. Germline CDR1 and CDR2: GTSNPN and SVGIG (reference sequence). The CDR3 spans 13 residues. The J segment lost 8 bases and the V segment lost 3 bases, leaving 8 bases of the junction unmatched. The sequences come from PBMCs from blood, collected less than 15 days before vaccination. The genes are TRBV30 and TRBJ2-7; 9 bases line up with TRBD1. This TCR came from a man aged 50 or older who received an inactivated influenza vaccine. CDR3 loop: CAWSQGQGLKQYF. The CDR3 nucleotides read TGTGCCTGGAGCCAGGGACAGGGTTTAAAGCAGTACTTC.